This is a list of T cell receptor beta chains from one sample in a study of cytomegalovirus exposure and HLA in healthy donors. Generated by immunoSEQ multiplex PCR, the TCRdb table keeps only in-frame clones and is missing some. The data show under 200,000 clones, with roughly 82% seen just once and about 6.8% held by the top ten. The sequenced material came from PBMCs. These receptors were collected from a man in his fifties or sixties in good health and CMV-seropositive. Both conserved end residues are part of each CDR3. The order of the fields is D gene, V gene, clone size, J gene, CDR3 protein, CDR3 DNA. D genes are given only for firm matches. Size tells how often a clone was seen (once, few, many) or the class of an expanded clone, and some rows leave it out.

>-|TRBV7-3|-|TRBJ2-6
CASSFRGTPGANVLTF
TGTGCCAGCAGCTTCCGGGGGACGCCTGGGGCCAACGTCCTGACTTTC
>-|TRBV4-2|-|TRBJ1-2
CASSQEKGYGYTF
TGTGCCAGCAGCCAAGAGAAGGGGTATGGCTACACCTTC
>TRBD1|TRBV7-9|-|TRBJ1-6
CASSEGQGDSPLHF
TGTGCCAGCAGCGAAGGACAGGGTGATTCACCCCTCCACTTT
>TRBD1|TRBV2|-|TRBJ2-1
CASRWTGYNEQFF
TGTGCCAGCAGGTGGACAGGGTACAATGAGCAGTTCTTC
>TRBD1|TRBV30|-|TRBJ1-6
CACTLRTGGSSPLHF
TGTGCCTGCACCCTTAGGACAGGGGGCAGTTCACCCCTCCACTTT
>TRBD1|TRBV6-5|-|TRBJ2-2
CASSRQGANTGELFF
TGTGCCAGCAGTCGACAGGGAGCGAACACCGGGGAGCTGTTTTTT
>TRBD2|TRBV6-6|-|TRBJ2-5
CASSSTGGAGETQYF
TGTGCCAGCAGTTCCACGGGGGGGGCAGGAGAGACCCAGTACTTC
>TRBD1|TRBV23-1|-|TRBJ2-1
CASSQWTTGYNEQFF
TGCGCCAGCAGTCAATGGACGACAGGGTACAATGAGCAGTTCTTC
>-|TRBV5-1|-|TRBJ2-7
CASRTRDSNWDEQYF
TGCGCCAGCAGAACAAGGGACTCTAATTGGGACGAGCAGTACTTC
>-|TRBV27|-|TRBJ2-1
CASSLYNEQFF
TGTGCCAGCAGTCTGTACAATGAGCAGTTCTTC
>TRBD1|TRBV10-3|-|TRBJ1-1
CAISGGQGNTEAFF
TGTGCCATCAGTGGGGGACAGGGGAACACTGAAGCTTTCTTT
>TRBD1|TRBV5-4|few|TRBJ2-1
CASSLRDRDSEQFF
TGTGCCAGCAGCCTCCGGGACAGGGATAGTGAGCAGTTCTTC
>-|TRBV5-1|-|TRBJ2-3
CASSFRGTSTDTQYF
TGCGCCAGCAGCTTCCGCGGGACTAGCACAGATACGCAGTATTTT
>TRBD2|TRBV7-2|-|TRBJ2-1
CASSPGGGSTNEQFF
TGTGCCAGCAGCCCGGGCGGGGGGAGTACGAATGAGCAGTTCTTC
>-|TRBV11-2|-|TRBJ2-1
CASRRDGGAKEFF
TGTGCCAGCAGACGCGATGGGGGGGCCAAGGAGTTCTTC
>-|TRBV19|-|TRBJ1-1
CASSKGRTEAFF
TGTGCCAGTAGCAAGGGGCGGACTGAAGCTTTCTTT
>TRBD1|TRBV9|-|TRBJ1-1
CASSGTGGTEAFF
TGTGCCAGCAGCGGGACAGGGGGCACTGAAGCTTTCTTT
>TRBD2|TRBV4-1|-|TRBJ2-2
CASSQEVAGGYTGELFF
TGCGCCAGCAGCCAAGAGGTGGCGGGAGGATACACCGGGGAGCTGTTTTTT
>-|TRBV6-5|-|TRBJ1-3
CASSYTGPSGNTIYF
TGTGCCAGCAGTTATACAGGGCCCTCTGGAAACACCATATATTTT
>-|TRBV5-1|-|TRBJ2-4
CASSLGQAPTIQYF
TGCGCCAGCAGCTTGGGCCAGGCTCCAACAATTCAGTACTTC
>TRBD1|TRBV4-1|few|TRBJ2-3
CASSQEDREVDTQYF
TGCGCCAGCAGCCAAGAGGACAGGGAAGTAGATACGCAGTATTTT
>-|TRBV7-8|-|TRBJ1-6
CASSLERVGSPLHF
TGTGCCAGCAGCTTAGAACGGGTCGGATCACCCCTCCACTTT
>-|TRBV9|-|TRBJ1-1
CASSVVGGSTEAFF
TGTGCCAGCAGCGTAGTCGGGGGTTCCACTGAAGCTTTCTTT
>TRBD2|TRBV11-1|-|TRBJ2-1
CASSPKSWTSGIGNEQFF
TGTGCCAGCAGCCCGAAGTCCTGGACTAGCGGGATAGGAAATGAGCAGTTCTTC
>-|TRBV12-2|-|TRBJ2-5
CASRFWGGQETQYF
TGTGCAAGTCGCTTCTGGGGGGGCCAAGAGACCCAGTACTTC
>TRBD2|TRBV19|-|TRBJ2-5
CASSMTSGRGETQYF
TGTGCCAGTAGTATGACTAGCGGGAGGGGGGAGACCCAGTACTTC
>-|TRBV19|-|TRBJ1-5
CASSIGHGVYDPQHF
TGTGCCAGTAGTATAGGACACGGGGTTTATGACCCCCAGCATTTT
>TRBD1|TRBV11-2|-|TRBJ2-2
CASSFIWTGMNTGELFF
TGTGCCAGCAGCTTTATCTGGACAGGGATGAACACCGGGGAGCTGTTTTTT
>-|TRBV14|-|TRBJ1-1
CASSQGGRTEAFF
TGTGCCAGCAGCCAAGGGGGCAGGACTGAAGCTTTCTTT
>-|TRBV6-5|-|TRBJ2-1
CASSYGGSHEQFF
TGTGCCAGCAGTTACGGCGGATCCCATGAGCAGTTCTTC
>-|TRBV21-1|-|TRBJ1-2
CASSKRQGMYGYTF
TGTGCCAGCAGCAAGAGGCAGGGGATGTATGGCTACACCTTC
>-|TRBV5-1|few|TRBJ1-1
CASSSQGTEAFF
TGCGCCAGCAGCTCGCAGGGCACTGAAGCTTTCTTT
>TRBD1|TRBV5-1|-|TRBJ2-1
CASSFRDRGILSGNEQFF
TGCGCCAGCAGCTTCCGGGACAGGGGAATTCTTAGCGGGAATGAGCAGTTCTTC
>-|TRBV19|-|TRBJ2-7
CASSWSTSGEQYF
TGTGCCAGTAGTTGGAGCACCTCTGGCGAGCAGTACTTC
>-|TRBV28|-|TRBJ1-2
CASRIDRPSGYTF
TGTGCCAGCAGGATCGACAGGCCAAGCGGCTACACCTTC